Shown below are 15 T cell receptor beta chains from a single sample sequenced in a study of T-cell memory formation after mild COVID-19. TCRdb independently ran MiXCR on the 5' RACE reads; one entry per CDR3 protein. Found here are some 150,000 distinct CDR3 sequences, around 21% of them singletons; the top ten hold about 2%. The sequencing input was PBMCs or a T cell subset sorted from them (not recorded which). The receptor source for this set is an adult woman who had mild COVID-19 (a few samples of this study predate the infection). Cell type and time point are not known.

This clonotype was seen just once. This chain connects TRBV24-1 to TRBJ2-3; D unresolved. CDR1 and CDR2 from the germline V gene are KGHDR and SFDVKD. The CDR3 extends over 14 amino acids. V shed 6 bases and J shed 1 base, with 10 bases lying between them. In nucleotides, the CDR3 is TGTGCCACCAGTAAAAATTGGGGCACAGATACGCAGTATTTT. It yields the protein CATSKNWGTDTQYF.

In its sample, this clonotype was seen a few times. The rearrangement links TRBV7-9 to TRBJ2-1; D gene uncertain. Germline CDR1 SEHNR, CDR2 FQNEAQ (reference sequence). Trimming stripped 8 bases from V and 8 bases from J, with 10 bases between. CDR3 length: 11 amino acids. The CDR3 sequence: CASQRSDEQFF. CDR3 in DNA: TGTGCCAGCCAACGGTCGGATGAGCAGTTCTTC.

The V gene is TRBV12-3 or TRBV12-4, the J gene TRBJ1-2, with no clear D. V lost 1 base, J lost 4 bases, and 13 bases lay in between. The CDR3 covers 15 residues. As DNA, the CDR3 is TGTGCCAGCAGTTTAGACCTTGTGGGGTTCTATGGCTACACCTTC. Protein product: CASSLDLVGFYGYTF.

This clonotype was counted only a few times. This chain uses TRBV6-5 with TRBJ2-2; unclear D gene. Germline V CDR1 and CDR2: MNHEY, SVGAGI. Deletions cut 8 bases from V and 3 bases from J, with 16 bases between. The CDR3 loop spans 15 amino acids. CDR3 sequence reads: CASGWSRVHTGELFF. CDR3 nucleotide sequence: TGTGCCAGCGGGTGGAGTAGGGTCCACACCGGGGAGCTGTTTTTT.

CDR3: CASRDPSGDYEQYF. CDR3 nucleotide sequence: TGTGCCAGCAGGGACCCTAGCGGGGACTACGAGCAGTACTTC. The chain employs TRBV7-2 and TRBJ2-7; 9 bases are a match to TRBD2. Germline CDR1 reads SGHTA; CDR2 reads FQGNSA. Germline trimming cut 6 bases from V and 3 bases from J; bases unmatched to any gene: 6. The CDR3 totals 14 residues. The full variable domain, completed using reference TRBV7-2 and TRBJ2-7, is GAGVSQSPSNKVTEKGKDVELRCDPISGHTALYWYRQSLGQGLEFLIYFQGNSAPDKSGLPSDRFSAERTGGSVSTLTIQRTQQEDSAVYLCASRDPSGDYEQYFGPGTRLTVT.

This chain connects TRBV20-1 to TRBJ2-5; TRBD2 aligns across 14 bases. The germline V gene encodes CDR1 DFQATT and CDR2 SNEGSKA (reference sequence). V lost 3 bases, J lost 7 bases, and 13 bases stayed unmatched. This CDR3 spans 17 amino acids. The CDR3 region is CSASRGLAGGTKRTQYF. The CDR3 nucleotides read TGCAGTGCTAGCCGCGGACTAGCGGGGGGAACCAAGAGGACCCAGTACTTC.

This clonotype was detected a few times. The CDR3 DNA sequence: TGTGCCAGCAGTAGGCCCACCGGGGAGCTGTTTTTT. As protein: CASSRPTGELFF. The rearrangement joins TRBV6-5 to TRBJ2-2; no reliable D call. Trimming stripped 5 bases from V and 4 bases from J, with 5 bases between. This CDR3 comprises 12 residues. CDR1 is MNHEY, CDR2 SVGAGI, per germline.

This clonotype was counted a few times. The chain couples TRBV4-2 to TRBJ2-5; D gene uncertain. This CDR3 is 14 amino acids long. The V end lost 0 bases, the J end lost 7 bases, and 12 bases lay between the germline ends. Germline V lookup: CDR1 LGHNA, CDR2 YNFKEQ. CDR3 loop: CASSQDRASGTQYF. In nucleotides, the CDR3 is TGTGCCAGCAGCCAAGATAGAGCCTCGGGGACCCAGTACTTC.

This clonotype has a handful of counts. This chain connects TRBV20-1 to TRBJ2-1; TRBD1 matches at 9 bases. CDR1 and CDR2 from the germline V gene are DFQATT and SNEGSKA (reference sequence). The CDR3 is 11 amino acids. V gave up 6 bases and J gave up 12 bases; unmatched junction bases: 6. The DNA for the CDR3 is TGCAGTGCACGCCAGGGACAGGGGCAGTTCTTC. The encoded protein is CSARQGQGQFF.

The rearrangement links TRBV7-3 to TRBJ1-6; D uncertain. The germline V gene has CDR1 SGHTA and CDR2 FQGTGA. The germline V and J ends were trimmed by 5 bases and 0 bases, with 8 bases remaining between them. CDR3 length: 15 residues. The CDR3 sequence is CASSLGPSYNSPLHF. CDR3 DNA: TGTGCCAGCAGCCTAGGGCCCTCCTATAATTCACCCCTCCACTTT.

The V call is TRBV7-6, the J call TRBJ2-1; TRBD2 agrees at 11 bases. The germline V gene has CDR1 SGHVS and CDR2 FNYEAQ. The V segment lost 2 bases and the J segment 7 bases; nucleotides outside the gene matches: 7. The CDR3 length is 16 residues. The CDR3 nucleotides read TGTGCCAGCAGCTTACGGGTAGCGGGAGGGATGAATGAGCAGTTCTTC. Amino acid sequence: CASSLRVAGGMNEQFF.

This clonotype was seen a few times. The J gene is TRBJ2-1, the V gene TRBV10-3; 11 bases agree with TRBD2. The germline gives CDR1 ENHRY, CDR2 SYGVKD. The CDR3 runs to 17 residues. J gave up 7 bases and V 6 bases, and 14 bases lay outside the gene matches. This CDR3 is CAIRGTVDLAGGNEQFF. The CDR3 DNA is TGTGCCATCAGGGGGACAGTCGACTTAGCGGGAGGGAATGAGCAGTTCTTC.

This clonotype was counted between two and nine times. CDR3 bases: TGCAGTGCTAGAGATTTATGGTCAGACACTGAAGCTTTCTTT. This codes for CSARDLWSDTEAFF. V gene TRBV20-1 combines with J gene TRBJ1-1; no clear D. CDR3 length equals 14 residues. Germline V lookup: CDR1 DFQATT, CDR2 SNEGSKA (reference sequence). V was shortened by 0 bases and J by 3 bases, with 11 bases between the two germline ends.

This clonotype was picked up a small number of times. The J gene is TRBJ2-3, the V gene TRBV7-6; TRBD2 matches at 7 bases. Trimming took 1 base from V and 0 from J; bases not matched to a gene: 7. The CDR3 totals 17 residues. CDR1 and CDR2 from the germline V gene are SGHVS and FNYEAQ. The CDR3 DNA reads TGTGCCAGCAGCTTAGAGGGCGGGAGAGGGAGCACAGATACGCAGTATTTT. Residues: CASSLEGGRGSTDTQYF.

This clonotype was observed a handful of times. The V gene is TRBV5-4, the J gene TRBJ2-1, with 8 bases lining up with TRBD2. Germline CDR1 reads SGHNT; CDR2 reads YYREEE (reference sequence). With V trimmed by 0 bases and J by 7 bases, 9 bases remained unmatched. The CDR3 loop spans 16 amino acids. The CDR3 DNA reads as TGTGCCAGCAGCTTGGCTAGCGCGGGAGGTTTTAATGAGCAGTTCTTC. This encodes CASSLASAGGFNEQFF.